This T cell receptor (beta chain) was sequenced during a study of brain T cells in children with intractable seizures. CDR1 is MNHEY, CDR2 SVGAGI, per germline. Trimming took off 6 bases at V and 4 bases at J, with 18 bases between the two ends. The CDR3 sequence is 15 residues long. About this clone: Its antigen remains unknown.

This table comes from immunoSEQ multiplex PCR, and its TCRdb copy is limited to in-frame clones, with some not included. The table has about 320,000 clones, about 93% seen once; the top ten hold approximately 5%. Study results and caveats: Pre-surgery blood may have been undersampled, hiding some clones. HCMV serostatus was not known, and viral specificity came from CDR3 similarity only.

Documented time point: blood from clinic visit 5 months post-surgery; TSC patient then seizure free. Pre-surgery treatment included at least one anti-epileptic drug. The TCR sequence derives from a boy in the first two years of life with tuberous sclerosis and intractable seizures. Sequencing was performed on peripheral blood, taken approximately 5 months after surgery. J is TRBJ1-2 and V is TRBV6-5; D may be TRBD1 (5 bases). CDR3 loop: CASRGIRGVGYGYTF. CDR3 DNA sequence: TGTGCCAGCAGAGGAATTAGGGGAGTAGGCTATGGCTACACCTTC.